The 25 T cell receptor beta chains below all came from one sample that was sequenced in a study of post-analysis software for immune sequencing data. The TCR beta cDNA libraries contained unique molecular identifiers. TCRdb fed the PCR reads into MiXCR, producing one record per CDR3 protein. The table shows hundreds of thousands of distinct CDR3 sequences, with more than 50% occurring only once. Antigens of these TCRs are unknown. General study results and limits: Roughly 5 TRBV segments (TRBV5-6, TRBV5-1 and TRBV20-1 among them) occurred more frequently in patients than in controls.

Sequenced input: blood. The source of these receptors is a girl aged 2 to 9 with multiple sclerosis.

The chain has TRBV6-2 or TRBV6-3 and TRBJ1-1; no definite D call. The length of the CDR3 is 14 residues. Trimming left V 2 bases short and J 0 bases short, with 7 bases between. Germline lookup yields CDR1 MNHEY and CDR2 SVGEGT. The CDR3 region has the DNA TGTGCCAGCAGTTACGGCCGTATGAACACTGAAGCTTTCTTT. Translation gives CASSYGRMNTEAFF.

DNA of the CDR3: TGCAGTGCTTTACAGGGTGATTCACCCCTCCACTTT. Its translation is CSALQGDSPLHF. This sequence joins TRBV20-1 and TRBJ1-6; the D gene is possibly TRBD1 (6 bases). The CDR3 consists of 12 residues. Germline CDR1 reads DFQATT; CDR2 reads SNEGSKA (reference sequence). V lost 5 bases to trimming and J lost 8 bases, with 10 bases between them.

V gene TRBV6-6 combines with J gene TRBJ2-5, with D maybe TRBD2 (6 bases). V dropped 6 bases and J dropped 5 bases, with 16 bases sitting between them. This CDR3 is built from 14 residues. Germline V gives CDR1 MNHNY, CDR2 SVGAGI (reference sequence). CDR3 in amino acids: CASSQRDFQETQYF. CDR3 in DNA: TGTGCCAGCAGCCAGAGGGACTTTCAGGAGACCCAGTACTTC.

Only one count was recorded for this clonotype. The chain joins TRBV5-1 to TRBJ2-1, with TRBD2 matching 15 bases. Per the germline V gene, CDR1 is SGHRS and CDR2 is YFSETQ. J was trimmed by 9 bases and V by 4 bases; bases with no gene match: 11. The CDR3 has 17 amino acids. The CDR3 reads CASSPPSGTSGRSEQFF. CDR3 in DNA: TGCGCCAGCAGCCCGCCGTCCGGGACTAGCGGGAGGAGTGAGCAGTTCTTC.

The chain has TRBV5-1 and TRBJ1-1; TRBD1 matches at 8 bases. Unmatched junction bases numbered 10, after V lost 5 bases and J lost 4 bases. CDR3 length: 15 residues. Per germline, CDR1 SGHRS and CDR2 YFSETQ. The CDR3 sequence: CASSRDRGGGTEAFF. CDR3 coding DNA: TGCGCCAGCAGTAGAGACAGGGGAGGAGGCACTGAAGCTTTCTTT.

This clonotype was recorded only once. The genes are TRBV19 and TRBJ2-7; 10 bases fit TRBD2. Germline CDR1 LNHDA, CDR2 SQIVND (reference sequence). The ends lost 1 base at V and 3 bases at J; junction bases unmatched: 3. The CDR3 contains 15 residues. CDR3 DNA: TGTGCCAGTAGTATAGCAGCTAGCGGGAGCTACGAGCAGTACTTC. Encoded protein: CASSIAASGSYEQYF. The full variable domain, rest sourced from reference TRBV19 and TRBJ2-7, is DGGITQSPKYLFRKEGQNVTLSCEQNLNHDAMYWYRQDPGQGLRLIYYSQIVNDFQKGDIAEGYSVSREKKESFPLTVTSAQKNPTAFYLCASSIAASGSYEQYFGPGTRLTVT.

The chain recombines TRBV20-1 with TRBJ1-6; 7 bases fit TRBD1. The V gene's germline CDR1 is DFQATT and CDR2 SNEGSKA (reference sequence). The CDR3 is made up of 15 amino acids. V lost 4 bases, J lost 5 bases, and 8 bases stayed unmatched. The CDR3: CSAKRAGTDNSPLHF. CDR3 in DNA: TGCAGTGCTAAACGGGCCGGGACAGATAATTCACCCCTCCACTTT.

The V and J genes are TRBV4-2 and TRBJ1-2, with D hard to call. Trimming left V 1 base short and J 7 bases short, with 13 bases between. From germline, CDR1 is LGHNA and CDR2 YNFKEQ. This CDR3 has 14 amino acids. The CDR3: CASSQGTEGCGYTF. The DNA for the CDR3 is TGTGCCAGCAGCCAAGGGACGGAGGGATGTGGCTACACCTTC.

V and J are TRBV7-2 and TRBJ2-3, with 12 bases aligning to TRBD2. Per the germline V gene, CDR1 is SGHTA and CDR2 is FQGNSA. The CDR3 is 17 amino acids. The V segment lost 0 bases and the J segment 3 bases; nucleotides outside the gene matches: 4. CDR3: CASSLAGLAGTTDTQYF. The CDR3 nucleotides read TGTGCCAGCAGCTTAGCCGGACTAGCGGGGACTACAGATACGCAGTATTTT.

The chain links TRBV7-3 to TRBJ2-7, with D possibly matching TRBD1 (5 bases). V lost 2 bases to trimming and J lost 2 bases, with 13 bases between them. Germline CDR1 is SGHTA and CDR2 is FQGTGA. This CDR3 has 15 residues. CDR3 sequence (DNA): TGTGCCAGCAGCTTAGGGCAGGGTAGAGCCTACGAGCAGTACTTC. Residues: CASSLGQGRAYEQYF.

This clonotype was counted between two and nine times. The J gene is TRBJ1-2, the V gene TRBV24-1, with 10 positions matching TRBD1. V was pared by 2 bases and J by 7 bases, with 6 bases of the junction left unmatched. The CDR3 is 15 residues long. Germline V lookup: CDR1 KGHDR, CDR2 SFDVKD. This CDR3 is CATSDSSTGGGGYTF. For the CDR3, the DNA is TGTGCCACCAGTGATTCGTCGACAGGGGGCGGTGGCTACACCTTC.

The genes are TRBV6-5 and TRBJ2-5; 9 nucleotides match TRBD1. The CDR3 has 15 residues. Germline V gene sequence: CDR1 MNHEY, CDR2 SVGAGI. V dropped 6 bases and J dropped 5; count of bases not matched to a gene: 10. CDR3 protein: CASSPHRGQLETQYF. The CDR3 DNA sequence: TGTGCCAGCAGCCCCCACAGGGGGCAACTGGAGACCCAGTACTTC.

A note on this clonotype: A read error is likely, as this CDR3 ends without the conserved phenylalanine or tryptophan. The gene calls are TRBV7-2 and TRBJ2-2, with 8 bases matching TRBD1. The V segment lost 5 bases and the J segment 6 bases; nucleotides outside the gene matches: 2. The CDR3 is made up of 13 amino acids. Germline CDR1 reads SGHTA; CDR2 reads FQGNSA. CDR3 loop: CASSRTGSGELFC. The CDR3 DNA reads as TGTGCCAGCAGCCGGACAGGGTCCGGGGAGCTGTTTTGT.

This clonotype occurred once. CDR3 sequence (DNA): TGCGCCAGCAGCTGGAGGAGCGGGAGAGTCTACGAGCAGTACTTC. Protein: CASSWRSGRVYEQYF. This sequence joins TRBV5-1 and TRBJ2-7, with 8 bases that match TRBD2. Germline V gene lookup returns CDR1 SGHRS and CDR2 YFSETQ. The CDR3 extends over 15 amino acids. The junction had 8 bases not matched to a gene; V was cut back by 3 bases and J by 3 bases.

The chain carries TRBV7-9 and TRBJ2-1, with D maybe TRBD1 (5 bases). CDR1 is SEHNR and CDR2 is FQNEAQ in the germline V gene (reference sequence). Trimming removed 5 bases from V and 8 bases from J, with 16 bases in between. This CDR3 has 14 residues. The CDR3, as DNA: TGTGCCAGCAGCCGAGCCCTGGGGCGCGATGAGCAGTTCTTC. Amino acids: CASSRALGRDEQFF.

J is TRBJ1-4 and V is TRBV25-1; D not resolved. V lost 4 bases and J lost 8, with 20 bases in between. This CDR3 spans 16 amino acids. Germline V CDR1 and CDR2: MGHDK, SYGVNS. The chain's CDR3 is CASSAHSGNPGEKLFF. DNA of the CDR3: TGTGCCAGCAGTGCCCATTCCGGGAACCCGGGAGAAAAACTGTTTTTT. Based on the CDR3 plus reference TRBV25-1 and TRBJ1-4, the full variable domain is EADIYQTPRYLVIGTGKKITLECSQTMGHDKMYWYQQDPGMELHLIHYSYGVNSTEKGDLSSESTVSRIRTEHFPLTLESARPSHTSQYLCASSAHSGNPGEKLFFGSGTQLSVL.

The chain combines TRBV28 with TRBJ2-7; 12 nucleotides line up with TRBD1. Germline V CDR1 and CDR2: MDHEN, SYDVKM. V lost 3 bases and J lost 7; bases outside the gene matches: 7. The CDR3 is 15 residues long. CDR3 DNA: TGTGCCAGCAGTTTCCTCGGGACAGGGGGCGCTGAGCAGTACTTC. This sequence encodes CASSFLGTGGAEQYF.

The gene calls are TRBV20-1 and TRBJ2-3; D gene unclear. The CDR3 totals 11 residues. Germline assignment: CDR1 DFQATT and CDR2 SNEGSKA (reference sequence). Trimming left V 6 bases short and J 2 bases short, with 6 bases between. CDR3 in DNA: TGCAGTGCACAGTTCACAGATACGCAGTATTTT. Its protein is CSAQFTDTQYF.

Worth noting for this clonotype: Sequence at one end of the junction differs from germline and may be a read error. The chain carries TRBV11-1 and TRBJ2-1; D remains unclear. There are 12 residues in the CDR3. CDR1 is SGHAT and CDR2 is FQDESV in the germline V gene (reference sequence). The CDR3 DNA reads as TGTGCCAGCAGCGTAGCCTCCCGAGGGCAGTTCTTC. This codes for CASSVASRGQFF.

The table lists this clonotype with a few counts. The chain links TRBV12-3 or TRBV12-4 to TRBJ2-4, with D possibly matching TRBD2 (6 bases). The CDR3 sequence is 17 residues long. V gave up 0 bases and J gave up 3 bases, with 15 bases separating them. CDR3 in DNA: TGTGCCAGCAGTTTAGCGCGCGGGGAAGAGGGCAAAAACATTCAGTACTTC. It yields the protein CASSLARGEEGKNIQYF.

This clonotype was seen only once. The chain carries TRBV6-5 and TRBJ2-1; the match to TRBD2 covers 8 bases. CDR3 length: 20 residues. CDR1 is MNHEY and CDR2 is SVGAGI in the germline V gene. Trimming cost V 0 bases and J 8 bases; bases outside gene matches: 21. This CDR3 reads CASSYSVFTSGSRESDEQFF. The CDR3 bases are TGTGCCAGCAGTTACTCGGTTTTTACCAGCGGGAGTAGGGAGAGCGATGAGCAGTTCTTC.

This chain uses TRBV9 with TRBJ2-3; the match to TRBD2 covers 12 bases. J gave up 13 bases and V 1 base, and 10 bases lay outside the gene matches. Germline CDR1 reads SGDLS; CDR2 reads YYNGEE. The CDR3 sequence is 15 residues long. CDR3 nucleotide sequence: TGTGCCAGCAGCGTAAGCGAGACTAGCGGGAGTAGTGAGTATTTT. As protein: CASSVSETSGSSEYF.

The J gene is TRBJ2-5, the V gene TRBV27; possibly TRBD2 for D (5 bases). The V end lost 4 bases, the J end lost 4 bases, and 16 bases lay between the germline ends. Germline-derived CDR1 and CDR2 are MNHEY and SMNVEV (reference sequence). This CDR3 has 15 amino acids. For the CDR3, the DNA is TGTGCCAGCAGTTCGGCGATGGCGGGCGGAGAGACCCAGTACTTC. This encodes CASSSAMAGGETQYF.

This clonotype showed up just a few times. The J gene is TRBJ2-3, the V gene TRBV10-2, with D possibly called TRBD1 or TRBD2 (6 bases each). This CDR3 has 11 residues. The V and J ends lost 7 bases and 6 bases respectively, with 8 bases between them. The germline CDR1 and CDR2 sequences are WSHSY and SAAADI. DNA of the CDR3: TGCGCCAGCAAGGGGGGTGATACGCAGTATTTT. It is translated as CASKGGDTQYF.

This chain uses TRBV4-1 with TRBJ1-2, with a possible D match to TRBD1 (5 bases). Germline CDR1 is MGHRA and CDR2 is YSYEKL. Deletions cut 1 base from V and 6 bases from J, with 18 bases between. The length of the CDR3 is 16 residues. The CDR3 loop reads CASSQGQGDPPNGYTF. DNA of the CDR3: TGCGCCAGCAGCCAAGGTCAGGGCGATCCTCCCAATGGCTACACCTTC.